This T cell receptor beta chain was sequenced for a study of cytomegalovirus exposure and HLA in healthy donors. It was with 60 Vbeta and 13 Jbeta primers that the PCR ran. Profiled with immunoSEQ multiplex PCR; TCRdb holds only in-frame clones, not every one. The data show about 120,000 clones, 70% to 85% seen once. From germline, CDR1 is SGDLS and CDR2 YYNGEE. Trimming removed 4 bases from V and 4 bases from J; junction bases left unmatched: 7. The CDR3 loop spans 16 amino acids. Nominally healthy donors were sampled, though unrecorded immune exposures were likely. The J gene is TRBJ2-6, the V gene TRBV9; TRBD1 matches at 8 bases. The sample was PBMCs. This sequence was found in a man aged 40-55 years in good health and CMV-seropositive. CDR3 nucleotide sequence: TGTGCCAGCAGCACCCGGACAGGGAACGGGGCCAACGTCCTGACTTTC. It translates to CASSTRTGNGANVLTF.